The 8 T cell receptor beta chains below all came from one sample that was sequenced in a study of T cells in Graves' hyperthyroidism and ophthalmopathy. Amplified TCR beta CDR3 regions derived from RNA transcripts. TCR CDR3 underwent first-round RT-PCR with the HTBI primer set. One entry per CDR3 protein, called by TCRdb with MiXCR from the multiplex PCR reads. Of under 600,000 distinct CDR3 sequences listed, around 16% are singletons. The material sequenced was blood. Receptors originate from a middle-aged woman with Graves' ophthalmopathy.

This clonotype was found many times. V and J are TRBV5-1 and TRBJ1-1; 7 nucleotides match TRBD1. The CDR3 is 15 amino acids. From germline, CDR1 is SGHRS and CDR2 YFSETQ. The V gene end was trimmed by 2 bases and the J gene end by 1 base; junction bases not matched to a gene: 5. CDR3: CASSFFGQANTEAFF. CDR3 sequence (DNA): TGCGCCAGCAGCTTTTTCGGACAGGCGAACACTGAAGCTTTCTTT.

This clonotype showed up just a few times. This rearrangement joins TRBV4-1 to TRBJ2-1; TRBD1 matches at 7 bases. The germline V gene encodes CDR1 MGHRA and CDR2 YSYEKL. There are 18 residues in the CDR3. V dropped 1 base and J dropped 1; count of bases not matched to a gene: 10. The CDR3 loop reads CASSQGASRGQSYNEQFF. In nucleotides, the CDR3 is TGCGCCAGCAGCCAAGGGGCGTCGAGGGGGCAGTCCTACAATGAGCAGTTCTTC.

This clonotype was detected only a few times. The chain is built from TRBV28 and TRBJ1-2, with D perhaps matching TRBD1 (6 bases). The CDR3 sequence is 16 residues long. Trimming took 7 bases from V and 0 from J, leaving 18 bases between them. From germline, CDR1 is MDHEN and CDR2 SYDVKM. CDR3 residues: CASTYRGGQANYGYTF. The CDR3, as DNA: TGTGCCAGCACCTACAGAGGGGGGCAGGCTAACTATGGCTACACCTTC.

On this clonotype itself: A much more abundant neighbour one base away suggests this may be a read error. This chain connects TRBV6-9 to TRBJ1-5; 9 positions agree with TRBD1. V was pared by 4 bases and J by 12 bases, with 13 bases of the junction left unmatched. The CDR3 is made up of 15 amino acids. CDR1 and CDR2 from the germline V gene are MNHGY and SVAAGI. The CDR3 here is CASSSGDRANTLQHF. CDR3 nucleotides: TGTGCCAGCAGTTCGGGGGACAGGGCCAACACGCTCCAGCATTTT.

This clonotype was detected many times. The genes are TRBV18 and TRBJ2-5; weak D call: TRBD2 (6 bases). The germline V gene encodes CDR1 KGHSH and CDR2 LQKENI. Between the trimmed V and J ends, which lost 6 bases and 5 bases, there was a span of 10 bases. CDR3 length equals 12 residues. In DNA, the CDR3 is TGTGCCAGCTCCGGCGGGACGGAGACCCAGTACTTC. It encodes CASSGGTETQYF.

The V and J genes are TRBV20-1 and TRBJ2-7; 12 bases line up with TRBD2. CDR3 length equals 16 residues. Germline V gene lookup returns CDR1 DFQATT and CDR2 SNEGSKA (reference sequence). The V gene end was trimmed by 0 bases and the J gene end by 6 bases; junction bases not matched to a gene: 9. CDR3: CSARDERLAGVGEQYF. For the CDR3, the DNA is TGCAGTGCTAGAGACGAGAGACTAGCGGGAGTTGGCGAGCAGTACTTC.

The chain joins TRBV19 to TRBJ2-1, with D possibly matching TRBD1 (5 bases). V lost 2 bases, J lost 0 bases, and 17 bases lay in between. The CDR3 covers 18 residues. In germline, CDR1 is LNHDA, CDR2 SQIVND (reference sequence). The DNA for the CDR3 is TGTGCCAGTAGTATACCACTCCCCGGCAGGGCCTCCTACAATGAGCAGTTCTTC. Its protein is CASSIPLPGRASYNEQFF.

The chain joins TRBV12-3 or TRBV12-4 to TRBJ2-1; D may be TRBD2 (6 bases). V lost 1 base and J 7 bases, leaving 14 bases between the germline ends. The CDR3 totals 15 residues. The CDR3 DNA is TGTGCCAGCAGTTTAGAGTCGGGGGTGGGTAATGAGCAGTTCTTC. Amino acids: CASSLESGVGNEQFF.